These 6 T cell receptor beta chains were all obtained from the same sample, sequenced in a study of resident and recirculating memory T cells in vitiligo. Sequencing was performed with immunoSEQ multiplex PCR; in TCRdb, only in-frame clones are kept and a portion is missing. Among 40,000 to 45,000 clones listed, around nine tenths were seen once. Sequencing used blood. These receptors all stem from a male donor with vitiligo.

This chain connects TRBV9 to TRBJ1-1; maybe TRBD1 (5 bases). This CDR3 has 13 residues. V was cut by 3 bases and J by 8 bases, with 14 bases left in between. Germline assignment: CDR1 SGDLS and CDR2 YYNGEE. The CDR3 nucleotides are TGTGCCAGCAGCGCTCGTCGACAGCCCGAAGCTTTCTTT. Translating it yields CASSARRQPEAFF.

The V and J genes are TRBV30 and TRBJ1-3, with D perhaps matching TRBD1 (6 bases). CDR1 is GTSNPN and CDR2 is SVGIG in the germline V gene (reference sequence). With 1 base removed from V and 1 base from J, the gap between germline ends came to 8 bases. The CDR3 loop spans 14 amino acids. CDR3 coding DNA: TGTGCCTGGAGTGCAACAGGGTCTGGAAACACCATATATTTT. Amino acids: CAWSATGSGNTIYF.

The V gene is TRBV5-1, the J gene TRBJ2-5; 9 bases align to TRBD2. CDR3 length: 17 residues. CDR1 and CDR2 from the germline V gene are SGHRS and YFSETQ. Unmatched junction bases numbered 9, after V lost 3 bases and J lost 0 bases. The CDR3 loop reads CASSSYVAGAYQETQYF. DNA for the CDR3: TGCGCCAGCAGCTCATACGTAGCGGGGGCGTACCAAGAGACCCAGTACTTC.

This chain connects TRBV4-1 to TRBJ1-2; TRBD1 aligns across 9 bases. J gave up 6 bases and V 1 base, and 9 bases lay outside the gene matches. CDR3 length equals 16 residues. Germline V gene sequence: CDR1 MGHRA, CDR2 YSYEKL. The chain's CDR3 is CASSQGADRGFDGYTF. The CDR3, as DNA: TGCGCCAGCAGCCAAGGTGCGGACAGGGGTTTTGATGGCTACACCTTC.

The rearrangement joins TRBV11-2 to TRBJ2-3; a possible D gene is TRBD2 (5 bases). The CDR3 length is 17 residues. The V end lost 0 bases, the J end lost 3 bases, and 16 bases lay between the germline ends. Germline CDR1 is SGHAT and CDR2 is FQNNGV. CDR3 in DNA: TGTGCCAGCAGCTTAGATACTCCGGGGTTAGGGACAGATACGCAGTATTTT. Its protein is CASSLDTPGLGTDTQYF.

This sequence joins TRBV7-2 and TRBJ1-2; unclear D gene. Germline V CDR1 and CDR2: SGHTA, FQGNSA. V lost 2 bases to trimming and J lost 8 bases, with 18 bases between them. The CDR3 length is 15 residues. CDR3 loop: CASSLQSGLPGGYTF. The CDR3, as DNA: TGTGCCAGCAGCTTACAATCCGGACTGCCCGGAGGCTACACCTTC.